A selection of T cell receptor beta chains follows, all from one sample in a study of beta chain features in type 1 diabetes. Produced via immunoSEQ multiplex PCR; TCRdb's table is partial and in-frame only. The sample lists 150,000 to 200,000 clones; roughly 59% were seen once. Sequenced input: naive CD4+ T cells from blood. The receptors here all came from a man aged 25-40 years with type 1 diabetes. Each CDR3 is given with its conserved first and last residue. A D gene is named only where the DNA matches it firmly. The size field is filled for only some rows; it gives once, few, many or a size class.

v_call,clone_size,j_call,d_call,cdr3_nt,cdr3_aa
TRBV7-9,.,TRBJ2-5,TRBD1,TGTGCCAGCAGCTTCGACAGGGGGTGGGAGACCCAGTACTTC,CASSFDRGWETQYF
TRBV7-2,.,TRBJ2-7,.,TGTGCCAGCAGCCGGAGCCCCTACGAGCAGTACTTC,CASSRSPYEQYF
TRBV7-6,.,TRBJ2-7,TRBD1,TGTGCCAGCAGCACCCGACAGGGCCCCTACGAGCAGTACTTC,CASSTRQGPYEQYF
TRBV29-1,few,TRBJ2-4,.,TGCAGCGTTGAAGAAGAAGGGGCTCGAGCCAAAAACATTCAGTACTTC,CSVEEEGARAKNIQYF
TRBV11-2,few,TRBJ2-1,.,TGTGCCAGCAGCCCCGGGCGGGGACGATTGCAGTTCTTC,CASSPGRGRLQFF
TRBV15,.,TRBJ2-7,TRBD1,TGTGCCACCAGCAGGGGACAGGGTGCCTCCTACGAGCAGTACTTC,CATSRGQGASYEQYF
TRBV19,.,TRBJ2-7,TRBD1,TGTGCCAGTAGTATCACCCGGGACAGTTACGAGCAGTACTTC,CASSITRDSYEQYF
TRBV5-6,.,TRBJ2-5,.,TGTGCCAGCAGCCGGGGGCAGACCCAGTACTTC,CASSRGQTQYF
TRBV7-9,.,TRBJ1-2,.,TGTGCCAGCAGGGAGGATATGATCCAGCGGGCTGGCTACACCTTC,CASREDMIQRAGYTF
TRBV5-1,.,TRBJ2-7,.,TGCGCCAGCAGCTTGGATTTTTACGAGCAGTACTTC,CASSLDFYEQYF
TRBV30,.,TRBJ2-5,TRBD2,TGTGCCTGGACTCCCGGGGGGGTCCAAGAGACCCAGTACTTC,CAWTPGGVQETQYF
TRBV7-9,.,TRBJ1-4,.,TGTGCCAGCAGCTTCAATGAAAAACTGTTTTTT,CASSFNEKLFF
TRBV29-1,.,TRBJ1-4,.,TGCAGCGTTGGGACACCCGCTAATGAAAAACTGTTTTTT,CSVGTPANEKLFF
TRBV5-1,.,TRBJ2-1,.,TGCGCCAGCAGCGGAAAGTCGTGGACCTCCTACAATGAGCAGTTCTTC,CASSGKSWTSYNEQFF
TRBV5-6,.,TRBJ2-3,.,TGTGCCAGCAGCTTAACAGGGACAGATACGCAGTATTTT,CASSLTGTDTQYF
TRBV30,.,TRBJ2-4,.,TGTGCCTGGAGTCCTGGGGGAAAAGCCAAAAACATTCAGTACTTC,CAWSPGGKAKNIQYF
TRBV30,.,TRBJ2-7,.,TGTGCCTGGAGTGTAAGCCACGAGCAGTACTTC,CAWSVSHEQYF
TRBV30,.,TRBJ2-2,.,TGTGCCTGGAGGGTGGGGTCACCGAACACCGGGGAGCTGTTTTTT,CAWRVGSPNTGELFF
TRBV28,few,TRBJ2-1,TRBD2,TGTGCCAGCACTGGCGGGGGGCGAAATGAGCAGTTCTTC,CASTGGGRNEQFF
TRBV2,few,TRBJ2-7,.,TGTGCCAGCAGTGGCCTTTACGAGCAGTACTTC,CASSGLYEQYF
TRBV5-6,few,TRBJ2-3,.,TGTGCCAGCAGCTTGGACACAGATACGCAGTATTTT,CASSLDTDTQYF
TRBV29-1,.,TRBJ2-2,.,TGCAGCGTTGCAACCGGGACGGCTACCTGGAGCACCGGGGAGCTGTTTTTT,CSVATGTATWSTGELFF
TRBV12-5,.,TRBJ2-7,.,TGTGCTAGTGGTTTGCACTACGAGCAGTACTTC,CASGLHYEQYF
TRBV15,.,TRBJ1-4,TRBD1,TGTGCCACCAGCAGAGTAGGACAGGGAGGTGAAAAACTGTTTTTT,CATSRVGQGGEKLFF
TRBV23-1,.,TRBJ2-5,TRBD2,TGCGCCAGCAGTCAATCTTTGACTAGCGGGGAGCGCAAGACCCAGTACTTC,CASSQSLTSGERKTQYF
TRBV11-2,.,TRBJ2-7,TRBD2,TGTGCCAGCAGCACTAGCGGGGGGCCCTACGAGCAGTACTTC,CASSTSGGPYEQYF
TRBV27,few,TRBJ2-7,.,TGTGCCAGCAAGTGGTGGACGGCCGCGGGCTACGAGCAGTACTTC,CASKWWTAAGYEQYF
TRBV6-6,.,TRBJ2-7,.,TGTGCCAGCAGTTACTCGAGACATCACGAGCAGTACTTC,CASSYSRHHEQYF
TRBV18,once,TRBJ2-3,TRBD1,TGTGCCAGCTCACCAACAGGGGACAGGGCTAGTACGCAGTATTTT,CASSPTGDRASTQYF
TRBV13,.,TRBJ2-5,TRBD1,TGTGCCAGCAGCCCTGACAGGGAAGGGACCCAGTACTTC,CASSPDREGTQYF
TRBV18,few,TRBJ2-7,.,TGTGCCAGCTCCGAACAGGGAGGTCACGAGCAGTACTTC,CASSEQGGHEQYF
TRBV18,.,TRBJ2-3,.,TGTGCCAGCTCAGCCTGGAGCACAGATACGCAGTATTTT,CASSAWSTDTQYF
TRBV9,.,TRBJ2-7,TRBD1,TGTGCCAGCAGCGTAGAGGGACAGGGGAGACAGTACTTC,CASSVEGQGRQYF
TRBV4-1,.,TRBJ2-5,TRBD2,TGCGCCAGCAGCTTGGGGACTAGCGGGGGACGGGAGACCCAGTACTTC,CASSLGTSGGRETQYF
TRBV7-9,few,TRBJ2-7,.,TGTGCCAGCAGCTCATCCAACGAGCAGTACTTC,CASSSSNEQYF